The 22 T cell receptor beta chains below come from one sample, sequenced in a study of T cells in tumors after PD-1 blockade. Sequencing was performed with immunoSEQ multiplex PCR; in TCRdb, only in-frame clones are kept and a portion is missing. The sample has 60,000 or so clones, about 82% seen once. The specimen was PBMCs, collected before anti-PD-1 treatment. These TCRs come from a human donor with basal cell carcinoma.

CDR3 amino acids: CASSQGAGGSTGELFF. DNA for the CDR3: TGCGCCAGCAGCCAAGGGGCAGGGGGTAGCACCGGGGAGCTGTTTTTT. The gene calls are TRBV4-1 and TRBJ2-2; 7 bases are shared with TRBD1. The CDR3 runs 16 residues. From germline, CDR1 is MGHRA and CDR2 YSYEKL. V trimming: 1 base; J trimming: 4 bases; junction bases outside the gene matches: 6.

V is TRBV7-9 and J is TRBJ2-5; 9 bases map to TRBD1. CDR1 is SEHNR and CDR2 is FQNEAQ in the germline V gene (reference sequence). This CDR3 is 15 amino acids long. J lost 5 bases, V lost 2 bases, and 6 bases had no gene match. DNA of the CDR3: TGTGCCAGCAGCTTATGGCGGGACAGGGTTGAGACCCAGTACTTC. It specifies CASSLWRDRVETQYF. The whole variable domain, filled in from reference TRBV7-9 and TRBJ2-5, reads DTGVSQNPRHKITKRGQNVTFRCDPISEHNRLYWYRQTLGQGPEFLTYFQNEAQLEKSRLLSDRFSAERPKGSFSTLEIQRTEQGDSAMYLCASSLWRDRVETQYFGPGTRLLVL.

The rearrangement links TRBV6-4 to TRBJ2-2, with D tentatively TRBD2 (5 bases). V lost 3 bases and J lost 7, with 12 bases in between. Germline V lookup: CDR1 MRHNA, CDR2 SNTAGT. The CDR3 is 14 residues long. Written as DNA, the CDR3 is TGTGCCAGCAGTGATCGGGGAGAAGGCGGGGAGCTGTTTTTT. This gives the protein CASSDRGEGGELFF.

The chain is built from TRBV7-3 and TRBJ2-7, with D perhaps TRBD2 (5 bases). The V end was cut by 5 bases, the J end by 5 bases, with 13 bases between. This CDR3 spans 13 amino acids. Germline V lookup: CDR1 SGHTA, CDR2 FQGTGA. The CDR3 coding sequence is TGTGCCAGCAGCCTGACCGGGCGGGACGAGCAGTACTTC. Its protein product is CASSLTGRDEQYF.

The chain links TRBV7-3 to TRBJ2-7; 8 bases match TRBD2. Trimming at V came to 5 bases and at J to 2 bases, leaving 8 bases not matched to a gene. The germline CDR1 and CDR2 sequences are SGHTA and FQGTGA. The CDR3 loop spans 15 amino acids. DNA for the CDR3: TGTGCCAGCAGCCCCCGGGGGGGCACTACCTACGAGCAGTACTTC. It specifies CASSPRGGTTYEQYF.

The chain recombines TRBV30 with TRBJ1-2, with 8 nucleotides matching TRBD1. The CDR3 spans 14 residues. V was pared by 2 bases and J by 3 bases, with 5 bases of the junction left unmatched. The germline CDR1 and CDR2 sequences are GTSNPN and SVGIG (reference sequence). DNA for the CDR3: TGTGCCTGGAGTCCACAGGGGGACTACTATGGCTACACCTTC. It translates to CAWSPQGDYYGYTF.

V gene TRBV5-3 combines with J gene TRBJ1-5, with 8 bases matching TRBD1. TRBV5-3 is an ORF for which the function is uncertain. The V segment lost 1 base and the J segment 5 bases; nucleotides outside the gene matches: 2. The CDR3 consists of 14 residues. The CDR3 bases are TGTGCCAGAAGCTTGATGACAGGGGATCAGCCCCAGCATTTT. It is translated as CARSLMTGDQPQHF.

CDR3 sequence (DNA): TGTGCCAGCAGCTTTGGAGACAGGGACACCGGGGAGCTGTTTTTT. It specifies CASSFGDRDTGELFF. This sequence joins TRBV5-8 and TRBJ2-2; 7 bases fit TRBD1. The CDR3 runs 15 residues. Germline CDR1 SGHTS, CDR2 YDEGEE. The J segment lost 3 bases and the V segment lost 2 bases, leaving 4 bases of the junction unmatched.

The V gene is TRBV13, the J gene TRBJ2-3; the D gene is possibly TRBD1 (6 bases). V gave up 5 bases and J gave up 6 bases, with 15 bases separating them. Germline V gives CDR1 PRHDT, CDR2 FYEKMQ (reference sequence). The CDR3 extends over 14 amino acids. The CDR3 DNA is TGTGCCAGCAGCCAGACAGGTTTTGGGGATACGCAGTATTTT. Translating gives CASSQTGFGDTQYF.

The CDR3 sequence is CASSLRGITEAFF. DNA of the CDR3: TGTGCCAGCAGTCTCCGGGGCATCACTGAAGCTTTCTTT. This chain connects TRBV2 to TRBJ1-1, with D perhaps TRBD1 (5 bases). Germline CDR1 and CDR2: SNHLY and FYNNEI. CDR3 length: 13 residues. Trimming removed 5 bases at V and 4 bases at J, with 11 bases between.

The rearrangement joins TRBV5-1 to TRBJ2-3; the D gene is possibly TRBD1 (6 bases). Per the germline V gene, CDR1 is SGHRS and CDR2 is YFSETQ. CDR3 length equals 15 residues. With 1 base removed from V and 4 bases from J, the gap between germline ends came to 13 bases. The CDR3 is CASSLPGAKSDTQYF. CDR3 DNA sequence: TGCGCCAGCAGCTTGCCAGGGGCAAAGTCAGATACGCAGTATTTT.

This chain uses TRBV5-1 with TRBJ1-1; 7 bases agree with TRBD1. The V and J ends lost 0 bases and 3 bases, in that order; junction bases with no gene match: 5. This CDR3 has 15 residues. Germline CDR1 and CDR2: SGHRS and YFSETQ. The CDR3 here is CASSLAGTADTEAFF. In DNA form, the CDR3 reads TGCGCCAGCAGCTTGGCCGGGACAGCAGACACTGAAGCTTTCTTT.

V gene TRBV5-1 combines with J gene TRBJ2-2, with D possibly being TRBD1 (6 bases). This CDR3 is 15 amino acids long. The ends were cut back, 5 bases at V and 4 bases at J, with 15 bases in the middle. Germline V gene lookup returns CDR1 SGHRS and CDR2 YFSETQ. CDR3 sequence reads: CASSRQAGGTGELFF. CDR3 nucleotide sequence: TGCGCCAGCAGTCGACAGGCCGGTGGCACCGGGGAGCTGTTTTTT.

This sequence joins TRBV15 and TRBJ2-5, with TRBD2 as a possible D gene (5 bases). Germline lookup yields CDR1 LNHNV and CDR2 YYDKDF (reference sequence). This CDR3 contains 15 residues. V lost 3 bases to trimming and J lost 2 bases, with 13 bases between them. The chain's CDR3 is CATSRGASSQETQYF. Here the CDR3 DNA reads TGTGCCACCAGCAGGGGTGCTAGCAGTCAAGAGACCCAGTACTTC.

The rearrangement links TRBV6-1 to TRBJ1-2; a possible D gene is TRBD1 (5 bases). This CDR3 region has 19 residues. Looked up from germline, CDR1 is MNHNS and CDR2 is SASEGT. V shed 4 bases and J shed 0 bases, with 24 bases lying between them. The CDR3 protein is CASSVFTGTVSLSNYGYTF. The CDR3 DNA is TGTGCCAGCAGTGTGTTTACCGGGACCGTCAGCCTTTCTAACTATGGCTACACCTTC.

The V call is TRBV3-1 (or the pseudogene TRBV3-2), the J call TRBJ2-3, with D perhaps TRBD1 or TRBD2 (5 bases each). CDR3 length equals 15 residues. The germline V and J ends were trimmed by 4 bases and 2 bases, with 13 bases remaining between them. Germline values: CDR1 LGHDT, CDR2 YNNKEL (reference sequence). CDR3 residues: CASSPRDGDTDTQYF. Here the CDR3 DNA reads TGTGCCAGCAGCCCCCGGGACGGGGACACAGATACGCAGTATTTT.

CDR3 amino acids: CAWSVLGQQETQYF. CDR3 coding DNA: TGTGCCTGGAGTGTACTGGGACAGCAAGAGACCCAGTACTTC. V gene TRBV30 combines with J gene TRBJ2-5; 7 bases map to TRBD1. Germline trimming cut 0 bases from V and 2 bases from J; bases unmatched to any gene: 3. CDR1 is GTSNPN, CDR2 SVGIG, per germline (reference sequence). The CDR3 covers 14 residues.

This clone came up once. V and J are TRBV5-4 and TRBJ2-5, with D perhaps TRBD2 (5 bases). Germline lookup yields CDR1 SGHNT and CDR2 YYREEE (reference sequence). The CDR3 covers 13 residues. Trimming stripped 1 base from V and 9 bases from J, with 13 bases between. This chain's CDR3 is CASSLSGVPSQYF. In DNA, the CDR3 is TGTGCCAGCAGCTTGTCCGGGGTGCCGTCCCAGTACTTC.

This chain uses TRBV19 with TRBJ2-1; perhaps TRBD1 as D (5 bases). CDR1 LNHDA and CDR2 SQIVND come from the germline V gene (reference sequence). The CDR3 runs 14 residues. V was trimmed by 3 bases and J by 6 bases, leaving 12 bases between them. CDR3: CASSILQGSNEQFF. CDR3 DNA sequence: TGTGCCAGTAGTATTCTCCAGGGTTCCAATGAGCAGTTCTTC.

The chain uses TRBV10-2 and TRBJ2-2, with D possibly TRBD2 on 5 matching bases. V lost 6 bases and J 3 bases, leaving 14 bases between the germline ends. Germline lookup yields CDR1 WSHSY and CDR2 SAAADI. The CDR3 is 15 amino acids. This CDR3 is CASRDGRRDTGELFF. The CDR3 region has the DNA TGCGCCAGCAGAGACGGCAGGCGGGACACCGGGGAGCTGTTTTTT.

This chain links TRBV7-8 with TRBJ2-7; perhaps TRBD1 as D (6 bases). CDR3 length: 17 residues. V gave up 4 bases and J gave up 1 base, with 20 bases separating them. Germline CDR1 SGHVS, CDR2 FQNEAQ. This CDR3 is CASSSLGGGSGSYEQYF. CDR3 nucleotides: TGTGCCAGCAGCTCCCTAGGTGGGGGCTCCGGGTCCTACGAGCAGTACTTC.

This clone has more than one count but fewer than ten. The genes are TRBV19 and TRBJ1-3; 9 nucleotides align to TRBD1. V lost 4 bases and J lost 5; bases outside the gene matches: 9. CDR3 size: 16 residues. CDR1 and CDR2 from the germline V gene are LNHDA and SQIVND (reference sequence). The CDR3 region has the DNA TGTGCCAGTAGTACGACCGGGACAGGGCTACGAAACACCATATATTTT. It yields the protein CASSTTGTGLRNTIYF.